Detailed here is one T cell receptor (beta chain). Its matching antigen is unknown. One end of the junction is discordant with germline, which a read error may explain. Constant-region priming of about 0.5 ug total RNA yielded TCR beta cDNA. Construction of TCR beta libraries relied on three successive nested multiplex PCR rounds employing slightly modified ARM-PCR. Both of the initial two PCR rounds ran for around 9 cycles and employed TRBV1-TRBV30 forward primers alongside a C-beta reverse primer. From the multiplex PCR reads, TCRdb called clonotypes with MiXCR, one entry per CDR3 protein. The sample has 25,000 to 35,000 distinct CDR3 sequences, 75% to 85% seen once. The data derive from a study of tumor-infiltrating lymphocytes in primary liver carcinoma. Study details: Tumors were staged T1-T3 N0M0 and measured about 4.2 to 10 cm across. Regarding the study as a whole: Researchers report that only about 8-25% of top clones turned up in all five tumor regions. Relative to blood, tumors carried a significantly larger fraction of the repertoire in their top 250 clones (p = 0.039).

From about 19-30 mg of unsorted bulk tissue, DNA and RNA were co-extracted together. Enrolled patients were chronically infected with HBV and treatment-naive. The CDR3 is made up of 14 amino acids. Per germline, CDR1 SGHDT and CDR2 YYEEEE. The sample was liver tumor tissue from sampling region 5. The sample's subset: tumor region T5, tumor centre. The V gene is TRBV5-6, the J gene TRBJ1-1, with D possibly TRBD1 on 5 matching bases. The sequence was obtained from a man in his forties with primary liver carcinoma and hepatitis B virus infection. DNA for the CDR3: TGTGCCAGCAGCCAGATGAGGGGCCGGACTGAAGTTTTCTTT. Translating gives CASSQMRGRTEVFF.